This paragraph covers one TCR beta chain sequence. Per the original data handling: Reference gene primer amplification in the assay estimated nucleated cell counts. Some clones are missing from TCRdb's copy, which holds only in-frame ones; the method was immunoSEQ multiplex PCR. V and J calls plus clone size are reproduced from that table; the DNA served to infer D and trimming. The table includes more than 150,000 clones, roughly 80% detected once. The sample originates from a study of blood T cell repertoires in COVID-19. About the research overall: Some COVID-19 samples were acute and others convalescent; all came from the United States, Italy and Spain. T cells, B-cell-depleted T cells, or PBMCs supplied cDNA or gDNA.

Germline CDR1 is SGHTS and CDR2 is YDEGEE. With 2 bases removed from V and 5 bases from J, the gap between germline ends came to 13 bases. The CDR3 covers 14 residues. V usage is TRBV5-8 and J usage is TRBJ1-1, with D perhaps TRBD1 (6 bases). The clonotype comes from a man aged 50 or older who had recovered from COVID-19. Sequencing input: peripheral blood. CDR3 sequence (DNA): TGTGCCAGCAGCTTCGGAATAAGGGGGACTGAAGCTTTCTTT. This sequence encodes CASSFGIRGTEAFF. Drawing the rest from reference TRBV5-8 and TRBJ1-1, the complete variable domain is EAGVTQSPTHLIKTRGQQATLRCSPISGHTSVYWYQQALGLGLQFLLWYDEGEERNRGNFPPRFSGRQFPNYSSELNVNALELEDSALYLCASSFGIRGTEAFFGQGTRLTVV.